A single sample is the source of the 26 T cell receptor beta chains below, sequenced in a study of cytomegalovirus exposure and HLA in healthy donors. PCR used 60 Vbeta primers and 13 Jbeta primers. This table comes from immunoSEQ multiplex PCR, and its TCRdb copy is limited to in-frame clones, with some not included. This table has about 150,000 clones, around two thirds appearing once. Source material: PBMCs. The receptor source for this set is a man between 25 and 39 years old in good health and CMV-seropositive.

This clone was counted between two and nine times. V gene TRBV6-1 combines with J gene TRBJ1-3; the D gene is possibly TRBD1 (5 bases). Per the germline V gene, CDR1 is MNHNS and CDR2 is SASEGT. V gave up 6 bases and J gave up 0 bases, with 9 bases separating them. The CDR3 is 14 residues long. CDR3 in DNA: TGTGCCAGCAGCGACAGTTACTCTGGAAACACCATATATTTT. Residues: CASSDSYSGNTIYF.

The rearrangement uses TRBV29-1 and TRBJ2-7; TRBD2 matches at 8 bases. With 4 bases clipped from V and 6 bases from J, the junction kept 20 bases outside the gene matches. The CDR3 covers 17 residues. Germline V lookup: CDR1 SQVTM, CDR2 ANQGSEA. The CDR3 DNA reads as TGCAGCGTTGGAAACAAATTAGCGGGAACCCAGACGAGCGAGCAGTACTTC. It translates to CSVGNKLAGTQTSEQYF.

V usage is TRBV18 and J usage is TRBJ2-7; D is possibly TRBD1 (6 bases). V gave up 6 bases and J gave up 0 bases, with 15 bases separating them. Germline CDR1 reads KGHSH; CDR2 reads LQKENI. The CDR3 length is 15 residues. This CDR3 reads CASSPGTSDSYEQYF. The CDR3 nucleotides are TGTGCCAGCTCGCCCGGGACATCCGACTCCTACGAGCAGTACTTC.

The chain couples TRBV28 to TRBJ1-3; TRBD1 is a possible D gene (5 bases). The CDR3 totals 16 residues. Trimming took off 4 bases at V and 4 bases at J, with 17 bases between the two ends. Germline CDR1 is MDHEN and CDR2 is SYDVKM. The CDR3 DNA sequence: TGTGCCAGCAGTTCTGATTACGGGGGAGAAGGAAACACCATATATTTT. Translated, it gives CASSSDYGGEGNTIYF.

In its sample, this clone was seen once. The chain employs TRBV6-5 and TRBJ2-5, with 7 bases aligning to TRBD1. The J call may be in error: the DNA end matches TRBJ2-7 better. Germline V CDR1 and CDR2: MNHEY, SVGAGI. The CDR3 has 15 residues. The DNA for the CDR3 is TGTGCCAGCAGTTACCTACCGGGACAGCAAAACGAGCAGTACTTC. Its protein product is CASSYLPGQQNEQYF.

The CDR3 DNA sequence: TGTGCCAGCAGTTTAAAGGACAGTAGCTCCTACGAGCAGTACTTC. This translates into CASSLKDSSSYEQYF. J is TRBJ2-7 and V is TRBV27, with D maybe TRBD1 (6 bases). The CDR3 has 15 residues. Germline V gene lookup returns CDR1 MNHEY and CDR2 SMNVEV (reference sequence). V dropped 2 bases and J dropped 0 bases, with 11 bases sitting between them.

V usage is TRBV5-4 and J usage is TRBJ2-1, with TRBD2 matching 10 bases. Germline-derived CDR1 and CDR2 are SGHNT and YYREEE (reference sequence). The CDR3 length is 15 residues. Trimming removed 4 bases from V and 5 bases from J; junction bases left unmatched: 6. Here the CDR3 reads CASSDGLAANNEQFF. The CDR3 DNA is TGTGCCAGCAGCGACGGACTAGCGGCCAACAATGAGCAGTTCTTC. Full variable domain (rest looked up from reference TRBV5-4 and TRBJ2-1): ETGVTQSPTHLIKTRGQQVTLRCSSQSGHNTVSWYQQALGQGPQFIFQYYREEENGRGNFPPRFSGLQFPNYSSELNVNALELDDSALYLCASSDGLAANNEQFFGPGTRLTVL.

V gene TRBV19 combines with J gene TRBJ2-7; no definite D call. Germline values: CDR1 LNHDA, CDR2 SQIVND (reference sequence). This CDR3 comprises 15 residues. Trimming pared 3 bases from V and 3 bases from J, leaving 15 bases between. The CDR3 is CASSMGSVVFYEQYF. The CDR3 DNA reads TGTGCCAGTAGTATGGGCAGTGTAGTCTTCTACGAGCAGTACTTC.

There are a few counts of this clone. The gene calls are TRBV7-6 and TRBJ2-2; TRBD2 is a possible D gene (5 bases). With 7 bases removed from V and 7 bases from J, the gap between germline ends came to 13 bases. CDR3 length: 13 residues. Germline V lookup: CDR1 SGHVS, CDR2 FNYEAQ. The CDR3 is CASTLGLDGELFF. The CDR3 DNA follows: TGTGCCAGCACCCTTGGACTTGACGGGGAGCTGTTTTTT.

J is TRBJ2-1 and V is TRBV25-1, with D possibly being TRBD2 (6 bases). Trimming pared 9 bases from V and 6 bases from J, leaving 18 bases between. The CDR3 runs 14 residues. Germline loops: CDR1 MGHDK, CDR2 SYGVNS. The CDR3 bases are TGTGCCAGACGAACCACCGGGAGCGGCAATGAGCAGTTCTTC. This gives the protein CARRTTGSGNEQFF.

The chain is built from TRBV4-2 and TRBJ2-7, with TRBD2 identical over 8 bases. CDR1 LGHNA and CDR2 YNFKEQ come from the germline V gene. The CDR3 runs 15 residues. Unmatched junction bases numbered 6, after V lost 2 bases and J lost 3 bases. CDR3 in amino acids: CASSQQRENLYEQYF. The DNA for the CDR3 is TGTGCCAGCAGCCAACAGCGGGAGAACCTCTACGAGCAGTACTTC.

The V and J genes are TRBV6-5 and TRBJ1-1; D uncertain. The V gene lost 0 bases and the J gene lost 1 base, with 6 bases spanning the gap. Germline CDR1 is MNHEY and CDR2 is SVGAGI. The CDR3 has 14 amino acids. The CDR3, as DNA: TGTGCCAGCAGTTACTCGAGGCAGAACACTGAAGCTTTCTTT. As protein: CASSYSRQNTEAFF.

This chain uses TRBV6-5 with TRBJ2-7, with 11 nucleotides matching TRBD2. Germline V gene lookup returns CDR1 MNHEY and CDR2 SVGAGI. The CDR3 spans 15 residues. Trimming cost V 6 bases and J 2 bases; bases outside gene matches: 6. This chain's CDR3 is CASRSPGLAAYEQYF. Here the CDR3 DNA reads TGTGCCAGCAGGAGTCCGGGACTAGCGGCCTACGAGCAGTACTTC.

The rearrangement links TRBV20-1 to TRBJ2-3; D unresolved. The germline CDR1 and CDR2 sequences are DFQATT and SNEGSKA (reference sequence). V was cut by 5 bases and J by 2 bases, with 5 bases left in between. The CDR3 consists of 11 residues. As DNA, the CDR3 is TGCAGTGCTTGGCTCACAGATACGCAGTATTTT. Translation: CSAWLTDTQYF.

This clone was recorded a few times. CDR3 DNA: TGTGCCAGCAGCCCCCATCCGGGAGGGACCTCCTACGAGCAGTACTTC. Residues: CASSPHPGGTSYEQYF. The J gene is TRBJ2-5, the V gene TRBV14; TRBD2 aligns across 8 bases. The J call is uncertain, as TRBJ2-7 better fits the DNA end. Germline V lookup: CDR1 SGHDN, CDR2 FVKESK. The CDR3 length is 16 residues.

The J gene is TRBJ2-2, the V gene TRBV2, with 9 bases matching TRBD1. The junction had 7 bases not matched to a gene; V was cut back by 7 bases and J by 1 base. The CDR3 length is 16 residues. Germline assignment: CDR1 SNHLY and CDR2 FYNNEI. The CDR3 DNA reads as TGTGCCAGCACCGGGACAGGGACGAAGAACACCGGGGAGCTGTTTTTT. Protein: CASTGTGTKNTGELFF.

Written as DNA, the CDR3 is TGTGCCAGCTCACCAGTTTTTAGCGGAGGAGGCTACACCTTC. Protein product: CASSPVFSGGGYTF. The chain couples TRBV18 to TRBJ1-2; no firm D call. The CDR3 is 14 residues long. Trimming stripped 2 bases from V and 8 bases from J, with 15 bases between. Germline V CDR1 and CDR2: KGHSH, LQKENI.

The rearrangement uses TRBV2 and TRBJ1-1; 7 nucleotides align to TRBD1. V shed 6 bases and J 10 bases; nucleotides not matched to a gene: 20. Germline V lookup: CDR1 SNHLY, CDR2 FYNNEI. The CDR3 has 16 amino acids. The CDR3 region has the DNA TGTGCCAGCAGACCCGGCGTAGGACAGGTAGGGCTGGGAGCTTTCTTT. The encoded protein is CASRPGVGQVGLGAFF.

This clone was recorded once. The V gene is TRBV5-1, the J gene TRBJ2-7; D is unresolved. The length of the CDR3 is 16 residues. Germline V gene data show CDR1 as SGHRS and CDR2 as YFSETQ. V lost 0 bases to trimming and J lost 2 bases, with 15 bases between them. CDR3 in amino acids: CASSLAEVVATYEQYF. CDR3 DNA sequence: TGCGCCAGCAGCTTGGCCGAGGTAGTCGCGACCTACGAGCAGTACTTC.

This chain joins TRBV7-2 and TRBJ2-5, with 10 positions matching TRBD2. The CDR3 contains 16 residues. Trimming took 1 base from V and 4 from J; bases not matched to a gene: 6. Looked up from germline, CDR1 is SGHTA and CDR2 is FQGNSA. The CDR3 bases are TGTGCCAGCAGCTTAGAGAGCGGGAGGGCCCGAGAGACCCAGTACTTC. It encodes CASSLESGRARETQYF.

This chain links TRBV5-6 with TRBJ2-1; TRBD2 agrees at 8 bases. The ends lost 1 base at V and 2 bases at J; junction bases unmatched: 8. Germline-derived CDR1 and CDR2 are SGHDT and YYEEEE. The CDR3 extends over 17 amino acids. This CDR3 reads CASSLMAAGGAYNEQFF. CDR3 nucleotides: TGTGCCAGCAGCTTGATGGCGGCGGGAGGTGCCTACAATGAGCAGTTCTTC.

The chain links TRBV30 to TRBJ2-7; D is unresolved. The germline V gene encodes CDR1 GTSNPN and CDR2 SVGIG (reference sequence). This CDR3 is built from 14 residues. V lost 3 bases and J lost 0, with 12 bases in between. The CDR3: CAWRLAGRSYEQYF. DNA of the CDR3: TGTGCCTGGAGGTTGGCAGGCCGCTCCTACGAGCAGTACTTC.

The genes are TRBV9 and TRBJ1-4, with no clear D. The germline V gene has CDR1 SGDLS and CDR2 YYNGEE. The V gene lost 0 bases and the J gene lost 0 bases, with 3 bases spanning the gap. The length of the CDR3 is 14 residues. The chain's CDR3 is CASSVAATNEKLFF. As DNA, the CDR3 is TGTGCCAGCAGCGTAGCTGCAACTAATGAAAAACTGTTTTTT.

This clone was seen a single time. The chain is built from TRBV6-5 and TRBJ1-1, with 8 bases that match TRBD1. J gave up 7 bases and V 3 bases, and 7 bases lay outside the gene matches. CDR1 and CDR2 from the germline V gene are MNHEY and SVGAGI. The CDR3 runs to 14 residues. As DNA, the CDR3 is TGTGCCAGCAGTTATGGACAGGGTGGAGTTGAAGCTTTCTTT. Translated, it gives CASSYGQGGVEAFF.

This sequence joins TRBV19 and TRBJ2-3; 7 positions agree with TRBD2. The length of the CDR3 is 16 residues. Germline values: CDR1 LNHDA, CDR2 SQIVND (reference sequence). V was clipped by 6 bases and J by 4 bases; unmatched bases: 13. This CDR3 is CASSYEWGGFPDTQYF. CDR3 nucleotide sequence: TGTGCCAGTAGCTACGAGTGGGGGGGGTTTCCAGATACGCAGTATTTT. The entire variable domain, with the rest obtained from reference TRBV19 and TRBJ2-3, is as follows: DGGITQSPKYLFRKEGQNVTLSCEQNLNHDAMYWYRQDPGQGLRLIYYSQIVNDFQKGDIAEGYSVSREKKESFPLTVTSAQKNPTAFYLCASSYEWGGFPDTQYFGPGTRLTVL.

CDR3 DNA sequence: TGTGCCAGCAGCGTAAACCACGGTTTTTCGGGAAGTCAGCCCCAGCATTTT. Encoded protein: CASSVNHGFSGSQPQHF. This chain connects TRBV9 to TRBJ1-5; D uncertain. V dropped 1 base and J dropped 6 bases, with 20 bases sitting between them. From germline, CDR1 is SGDLS and CDR2 YYNGEE. CDR3 length: 17 residues.